The clone carrying this T cell receptor (beta chain) has a handful of counts. As yet, its antigen is unknown. CDR1 and CDR2 (germline): SGHRS, YFSETQ. The CDR3 loop spans 14 amino acids. Trimming cost V 0 bases and J 4 bases, with 8 bases left between them. This entry comes from a study of post-analysis software for immune sequencing data. Study context: Recorded disease courses covered relapsing-remitting, secondary progressive and progressive-relapsing multiple sclerosis. Some patients had no subtype annotation. Findings of the study overall: Multiple sclerosis was associated with a significant reduction in normalized Chao1 diversity relative to controls. Batch-mates among the samples co-clustered strongly by F measure. Among 5 or 6 TRBV segments more frequent in patients than controls were TRBV5-6, TRBV5-1 and TRBV20-1.

The authors incorporated unique molecular identifiers into the TCR beta cDNA libraries. MiXCR, run by TCRdb on the PCR reads, gives a single entry per CDR3 protein. The sample yields about 200,000 distinct CDR3 sequences, roughly 30% seen once. This sequence was found in a girl younger than 18 with multiple sclerosis. Sequencing used blood. The chain links TRBV5-1 to TRBJ2-1; D unclear. The CDR3 loop is CASSLGALYNEQFF. CDR3 DNA sequence: TGCGCCAGCAGCTTGGGAGCCCTTTACAATGAGCAGTTCTTC.